These T cell receptor beta chains were read from a single sample in a study of regulatory and conventional T cells in RAG deficiency. Measured with immunoSEQ multiplex PCR; TCRdb has only the in-frame clones, and not every one. The sample lists approximately 35,000 clones; 75% to 80% were seen once. These data also featured in a second study, about regulatory T cells.

The specimen was CD4+ effector T cells sorted from blood. The receptors were gathered from a human donor in good health. CDR3s include the opening cysteine and the closing phenylalanine or tryptophan. A D gene is named only where the DNA matches it firmly. Expanded clones are given a class, and other clones once, few, many or no size at all.

V,D,J,size,CDR3,DNA
TRBV7-9,TRBD1,TRBJ2-7,-,CASSLGPGQVSYEQYF,TGTGCCAGCAGCTTAGGGCCGGGACAGGTATCCTACGAGCAGTACTTC
TRBV4-1,-,TRBJ2-7,once,CASSQTPNPDEQYF,TGCGCCAGCAGCCAAACCCCTAACCCCGACGAGCAGTACTTC
TRBV2,-,TRBJ1-2,-,CASSIRQDTYYGYTF,TGTGCCAGCAGTATACGTCAGGACACCTACTATGGCTACACCTTC
TRBV5-4,TRBD2,TRBJ2-7,-,CASSSGLAGGYLYEQYF,TGTGCCAGCAGCTCGGGACTAGCGGGGGGATACCTCTACGAGCAGTACTTC
TRBV11-3,-,TRBJ1-2,-,CASSPARELRDYGYTF,TGTGCCAGCAGCCCAGCCAGGGAGCTGCGGGACTATGGCTACACCTTC
TRBV2,-,TRBJ2-7,-,CASWPGSLAYEQYF,TGTGCCAGCTGGCCGGGGAGTTTGGCGTACGAGCAGTACTTC
TRBV6-5,-,TRBJ2-2,-,CASSLRGGNTGELFF,TGTGCCAGCAGCCTTAGGGGGGGGAACACCGGGGAGCTGTTTTTT
TRBV10-3,-,TRBJ1-5,-,CAIRGHLSNQPQHF,TGTGCCATCAGGGGACATTTAAGCAATCAGCCCCAGCATTTT
TRBV2,TRBD1,TRBJ2-3,-,CASRPGQGMDTQYF,TGTGCCAGCAGACCCGGACAGGGTATGGATACGCAGTATTTT
TRBV7-8,TRBD2,TRBJ2-3,-,CASSKRGGSTDTQYF,TGTGCCAGCAGCAAGCGGGGGGGGAGCACAGATACGCAGTATTTT
TRBV5-1,TRBD1,TRBJ1-4,once,CASSLGTVNEKLFF,TGCGCCAGCAGCCTAGGGACAGTGAATGAAAAACTGTTTTTT
TRBV6-5,-,TRBJ1-2,-,CASTPVGSRGYTF,TGTGCCAGCACCCCCGTTGGGAGTCGGGGCTACACCTTC
TRBV5-1,-,TRBJ1-1,-,CASSLEAYTEAFF,TGCGCCAGCAGCTTGGAGGCGTACACTGAAGCTTTCTTT
TRBV5-4,TRBD2,TRBJ2-3,-,CASSWGTSGAPDTQYF,TGTGCCAGCAGCTGGGGGACTAGCGGGGCACCAGATACGCAGTATTTT
TRBV18,-,TRBJ1-3,-,CASSQAQFSGNTIYF,TGTGCCAGCTCACAGGCCCAGTTCTCTGGAAACACCATATATTTT
TRBV9,TRBD1,TRBJ1-2,-,CASSVGQGAYGYTF,TGTGCCAGCAGCGTCGGACAGGGAGCCTATGGCTACACCTTC
TRBV5-6,-,TRBJ1-2,-,CASCGHNYGYTF,TGTGCCAGCTGTGGACATAACTATGGCTACACCTTC
TRBV30,TRBD2,TRBJ2-2,-,CAWSGRRSGGPNTGELFF,TGTGCCTGGAGTGGACGAAGAAGCGGGGGCCCTAACACCGGGGAGCTGTTTTTT
TRBV5-1,-,TRBJ1-1,-,CASSGGTPILTEAFF,TGCGCCAGCAGCGGCGGGACACCTATACTCACTGAAGCTTTCTTT
TRBV2,TRBD1,TRBJ1-5,-,CASKGSRTGDDQPQHF,TGTGCCAGCAAAGGAAGTAGGACAGGGGACGATCAGCCCCAGCATTTT
TRBV7-9,TRBD2,TRBJ2-1,-,CASSLERLAGGYNEQFF,TGTGCCAGCAGCTTAGAACGACTAGCGGGGGGGTACAATGAGCAGTTCTTC
TRBV7-2,-,TRBJ2-7,once,CASSLRSYSYEQYF,TGTGCCAGCAGCTTGAGGTCTTACTCCTACGAGCAGTACTTC
TRBV9,-,TRBJ1-2,few,CASSVATLGGYTF,TGTGCCAGCAGCGTAGCGACACTTGGTGGCTACACCTTC
TRBV6-5,-,TRBJ1-4,-,CATVNEKLFF,TGTGCCACCGTTAATGAAAAACTGTTTTTT
TRBV7-2,-,TRBJ1-1,-,CASEQRGGRNAEAFF,TGTGCCAGCGAGCAACGAGGTGGCAGGAACGCTGAAGCTTTCTTT
TRBV2,-,TRBJ1-5,-,CASKLGNQPQHF,TGTGCCAGCAAACTTGGGAATCAGCCCCAGCATTTT
TRBV29-1,TRBD1,TRBJ2-7,-,CSVRDRSIQNYEQYF,TGCAGCGTTCGGGACAGGTCAATACAGAACTACGAGCAGTACTTC
TRBV4-2,-,TRBJ2-7,once,CASSQTIRQAGEQYF,TGTGCCAGCAGCCAAACTATTAGACAGGCGGGGGAGCAGTACTTC
TRBV6-5,TRBD2,TRBJ2-7,-,CASRRLAGHYEQYF,TGTGCCAGCAGGAGACTAGCGGGGCACTACGAGCAGTACTTC
TRBV5-6,-,TRBJ2-4,-,CASSLPDRSQNIQYF,TGTGCCAGCAGCTTGCCCGACAGGTCCCAAAACATTCAGTACTTC
TRBV2,TRBD2,TRBJ2-5,-,CASSLAGGLETQYF,TGTGCCAGCAGCTTAGCGGGGGGGTTGGAGACCCAGTACTTC
TRBV5-1,-,TRBJ1-6,-,CASSFSGPPQRPSPLHF,TGCGCCAGCAGCTTTTCAGGACCGCCCCAGAGGCCGTCACCCCTCCACTTT
TRBV6-5,-,TRBJ1-6,once,CASSYRAVGDSPLHF,TGTGCCAGCAGTTACCGGGCGGTGGGGGATTCACCCCTCCACTTT
TRBV5-4,-,TRBJ1-2,-,CASSLRSRDYGYTF,TGTGCCAGCAGCTTACGGTCTAGGGATTATGGCTACACCTTC
TRBV2,-,TRBJ1-3,-,CASKGGFPSGNTIYF,TGTGCCAGCAAAGGGGGATTTCCCTCTGGAAACACCATATATTTT
TRBV2,-,TRBJ2-7,-,CASSEDPISNEQYF,TGTGCCAGCAGTGAAGATCCGATTTCCAACGAGCAGTACTTC
TRBV11-1,-,TRBJ1-3,few,CASSFTGTNTIYF,TGTGCCAGCAGCTTTACAGGAACCAACACCATATATTTT
TRBV9,-,TRBJ1-4,-,CASSLMGGATNEKLFF,TGTGCCAGCAGCCTAATGGGCGGCGCAACTAATGAAAAACTGTTTTTT
TRBV5-1,-,TRBJ2-5,-,CASSPAGLPTEETQYF,TGCGCCAGCAGCCCGGCCGGGCTCCCTACGGAAGAGACCCAGTACTTC
TRBV5-6,-,TRBJ1-5,-,CASSLGGTFNWPQHF,TGTGCCAGCAGCTTGGGGGGCACGTTCAATTGGCCCCAGCATTTT